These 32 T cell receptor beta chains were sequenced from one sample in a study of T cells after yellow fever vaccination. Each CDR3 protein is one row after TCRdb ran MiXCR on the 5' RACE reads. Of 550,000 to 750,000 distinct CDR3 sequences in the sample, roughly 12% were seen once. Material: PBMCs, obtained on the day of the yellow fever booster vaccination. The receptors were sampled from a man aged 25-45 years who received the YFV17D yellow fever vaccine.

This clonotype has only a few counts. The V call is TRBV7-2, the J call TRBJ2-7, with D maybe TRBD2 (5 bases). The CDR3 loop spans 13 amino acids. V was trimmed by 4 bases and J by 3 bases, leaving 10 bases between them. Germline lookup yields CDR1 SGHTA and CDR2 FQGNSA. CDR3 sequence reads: CASSSNRGYEQYF. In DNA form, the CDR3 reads TGTGCCAGCAGCTCAAACCGGGGCTACGAGCAGTACTTC. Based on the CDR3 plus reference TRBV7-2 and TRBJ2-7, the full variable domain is GAGVSQSPSNKVTEKGKDVELRCDPISGHTALYWYRQSLGQGLEFLIYFQGNSAPDKSGLPSDRFSAERTGGSVSTLTIQRTQQEDSAVYLCASSSNRGYEQYFGPGTRLTVT.

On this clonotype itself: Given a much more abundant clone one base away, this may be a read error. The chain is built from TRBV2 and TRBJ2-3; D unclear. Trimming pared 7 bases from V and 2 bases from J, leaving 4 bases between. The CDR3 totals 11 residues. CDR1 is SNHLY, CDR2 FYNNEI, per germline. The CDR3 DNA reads TGTGCCAGCATCTACACAGATACGCAGTATTTT. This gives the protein CASIYTDTQYF.

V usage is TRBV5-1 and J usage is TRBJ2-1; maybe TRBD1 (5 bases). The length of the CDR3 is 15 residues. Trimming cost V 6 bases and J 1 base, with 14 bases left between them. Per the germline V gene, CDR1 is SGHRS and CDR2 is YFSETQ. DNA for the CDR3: TGCGCCAGCACCTCTTTGGGGCCATCCTACAATGAGCAGTTCTTC. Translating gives CASTSLGPSYNEQFF.

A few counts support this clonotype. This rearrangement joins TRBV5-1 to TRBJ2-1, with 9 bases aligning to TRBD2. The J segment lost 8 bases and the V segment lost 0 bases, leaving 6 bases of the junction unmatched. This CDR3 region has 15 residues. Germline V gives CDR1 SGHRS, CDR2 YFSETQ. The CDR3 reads CASSLAGGRADEQFF. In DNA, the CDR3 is TGCGCCAGCAGCTTGGCTGGCGGGAGGGCCGATGAGCAGTTCTTC.

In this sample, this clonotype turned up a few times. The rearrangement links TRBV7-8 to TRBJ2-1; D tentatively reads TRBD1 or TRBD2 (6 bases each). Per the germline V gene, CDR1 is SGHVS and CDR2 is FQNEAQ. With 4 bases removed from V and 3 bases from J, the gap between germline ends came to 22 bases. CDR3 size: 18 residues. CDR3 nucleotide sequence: TGTGCCAGCAGCTCTGACGGGGGTGGGGGGCCAATCTACAATGAGCAGTTCTTC. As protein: CASSSDGGGGPIYNEQFF.

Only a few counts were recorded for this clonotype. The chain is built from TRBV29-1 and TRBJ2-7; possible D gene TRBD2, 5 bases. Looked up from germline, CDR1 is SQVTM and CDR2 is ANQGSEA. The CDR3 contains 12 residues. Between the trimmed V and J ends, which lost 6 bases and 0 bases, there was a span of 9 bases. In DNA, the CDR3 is TGCAGCGTCAGCGGAACCTCCTACGAGCAGTACTTC. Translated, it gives CSVSGTSYEQYF.

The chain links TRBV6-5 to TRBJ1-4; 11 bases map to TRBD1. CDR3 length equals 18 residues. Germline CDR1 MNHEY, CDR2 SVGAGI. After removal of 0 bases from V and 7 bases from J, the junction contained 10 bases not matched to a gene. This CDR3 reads CASSYSFRWDRGIEKLFF. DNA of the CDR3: TGTGCCAGCAGTTACTCCTTTAGGTGGGACAGGGGGATTGAAAAACTGTTTTTT.

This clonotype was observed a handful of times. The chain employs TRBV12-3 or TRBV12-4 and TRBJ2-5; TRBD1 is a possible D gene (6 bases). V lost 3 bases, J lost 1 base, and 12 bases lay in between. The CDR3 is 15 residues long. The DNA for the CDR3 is TGTGCCAGCAGTTTGCCAGGGGCTACCCAAGAGACCCAGTACTTC. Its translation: CASSLPGATQETQYF.

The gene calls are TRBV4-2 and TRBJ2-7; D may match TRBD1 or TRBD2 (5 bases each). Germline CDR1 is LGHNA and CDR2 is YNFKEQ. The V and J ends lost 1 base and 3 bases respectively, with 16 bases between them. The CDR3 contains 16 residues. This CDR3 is CASSQVGDGNDYEQYF. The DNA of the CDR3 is TGTGCCAGCAGCCAAGTTGGGGACGGGAACGACTACGAGCAGTACTTC.

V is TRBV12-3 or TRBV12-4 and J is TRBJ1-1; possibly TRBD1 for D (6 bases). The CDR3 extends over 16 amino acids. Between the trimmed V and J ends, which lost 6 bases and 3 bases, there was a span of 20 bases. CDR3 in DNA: TGTGCCAGCAGACGAGGGGGGAAGGGGATTGACACTGAAGCTTTCTTT. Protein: CASRRGGKGIDTEAFF.

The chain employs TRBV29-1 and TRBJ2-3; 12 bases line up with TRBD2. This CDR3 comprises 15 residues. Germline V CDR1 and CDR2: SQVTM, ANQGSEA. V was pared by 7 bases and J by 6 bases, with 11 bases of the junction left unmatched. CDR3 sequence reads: CSGKGGLAGPDTQYF. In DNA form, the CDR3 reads TGCAGCGGTAAGGGGGGACTAGCGGGCCCCGATACGCAGTATTTT.

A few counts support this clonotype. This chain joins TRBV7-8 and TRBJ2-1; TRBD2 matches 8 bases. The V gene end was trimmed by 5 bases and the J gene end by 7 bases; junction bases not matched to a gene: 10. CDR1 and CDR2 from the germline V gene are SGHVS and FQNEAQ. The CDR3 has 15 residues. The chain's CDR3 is CASSMSGSNGNEQFF. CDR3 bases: TGTGCCAGCAGCATGAGCGGGAGTAATGGGAATGAGCAGTTCTTC.

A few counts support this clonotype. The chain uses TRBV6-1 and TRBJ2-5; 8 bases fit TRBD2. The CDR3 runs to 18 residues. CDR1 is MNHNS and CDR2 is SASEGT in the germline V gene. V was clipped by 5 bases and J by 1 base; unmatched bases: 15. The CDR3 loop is CASSRLPGSGSPQETQYF. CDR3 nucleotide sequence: TGTGCCAGCAGTCGCCTCCCTGGAAGCGGGAGCCCCCAAGAGACCCAGTACTTC.

CDR3 region: CASSLVSASSGSRPLEQFF. The CDR3 DNA sequence: TGTGCCAGCAGCTTAGTTTCGGCGTCTAGCGGGTCTAGACCCCTTGAGCAGTTCTTC. This chain joins TRBV11-2 and TRBJ2-1; 8 nucleotides line up with TRBD2. V trimming: 1 base; J trimming: 9 bases; junction bases outside the gene matches: 20. The CDR3 runs 19 residues. Germline V lookup: CDR1 SGHAT, CDR2 FQNNGV. Full variable domain (rest looked up from reference TRBV11-2 and TRBJ2-1): EAGVAQSPRYKIIEKRQSVAFWCNPISGHATLYWYQQILGQGPKLLIQFQNNGVVDDSQLPKDRFSAERLKGVDSTLKIQPAKLEDSAVYLCASSLVSASSGSRPLEQFFGPGTRLTVL.

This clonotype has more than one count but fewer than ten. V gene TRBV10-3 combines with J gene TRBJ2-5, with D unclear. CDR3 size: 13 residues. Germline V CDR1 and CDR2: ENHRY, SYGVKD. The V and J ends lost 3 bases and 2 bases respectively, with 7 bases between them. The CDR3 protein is CAISDRFQETQYF. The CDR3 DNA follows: TGTGCCATCAGTGACAGGTTTCAAGAGACCCAGTACTTC.

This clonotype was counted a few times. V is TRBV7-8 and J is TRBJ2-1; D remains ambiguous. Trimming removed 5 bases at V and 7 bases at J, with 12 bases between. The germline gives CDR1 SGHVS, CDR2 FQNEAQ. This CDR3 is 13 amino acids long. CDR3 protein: CASSPRLRNEQFF. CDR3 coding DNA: TGTGCCAGCAGCCCCCGTTTAAGGAATGAGCAGTTCTTC.

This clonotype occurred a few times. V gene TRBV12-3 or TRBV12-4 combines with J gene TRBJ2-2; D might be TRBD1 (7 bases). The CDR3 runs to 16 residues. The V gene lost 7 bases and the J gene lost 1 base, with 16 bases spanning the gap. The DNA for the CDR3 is TGTGCCAGCAACCCCCGGGGGACAGTGAACACCGGGGAGCTGTTTTTT. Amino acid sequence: CASNPRGTVNTGELFF.

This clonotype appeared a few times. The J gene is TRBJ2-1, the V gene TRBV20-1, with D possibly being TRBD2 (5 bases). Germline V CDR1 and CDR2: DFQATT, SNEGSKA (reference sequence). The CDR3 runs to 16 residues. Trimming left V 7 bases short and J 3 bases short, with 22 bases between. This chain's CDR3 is CSVPALWTGYYNEQFF. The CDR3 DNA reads TGCAGTGTTCCCGCCTTATGGACGGGATACTACAATGAGCAGTTCTTC.

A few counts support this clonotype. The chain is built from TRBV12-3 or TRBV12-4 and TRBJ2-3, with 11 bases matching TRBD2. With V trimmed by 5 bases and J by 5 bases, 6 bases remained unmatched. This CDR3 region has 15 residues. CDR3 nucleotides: TGTGCCAGCAGTCAAACTAGCGGGAGTGAAGATACGCAGTATTTT. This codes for CASSQTSGSEDTQYF.

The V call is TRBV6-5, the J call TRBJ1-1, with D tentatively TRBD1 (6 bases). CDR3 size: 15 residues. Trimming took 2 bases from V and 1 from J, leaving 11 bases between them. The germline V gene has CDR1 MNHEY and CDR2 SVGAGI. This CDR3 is CASSYGGGGNTEAFF. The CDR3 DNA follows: TGTGCCAGCAGTTACGGGGGGGGCGGGAACACTGAAGCTTTCTTT.

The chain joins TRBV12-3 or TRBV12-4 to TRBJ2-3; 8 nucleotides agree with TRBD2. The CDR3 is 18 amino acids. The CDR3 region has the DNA TGTACCATCAGTTCCACTTGGGATAGCGGGAAAAGCACAGATACGCAGTATTTT. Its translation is CTISSTWDSGKSTDTQYF.

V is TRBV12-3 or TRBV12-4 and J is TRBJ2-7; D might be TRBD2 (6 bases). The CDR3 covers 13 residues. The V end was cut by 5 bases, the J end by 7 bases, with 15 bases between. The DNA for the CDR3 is TGTGCCAGCAGTGTGACTAGTCTGGCGGAGCAGTACTTC. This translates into CASSVTSLAEQYF.

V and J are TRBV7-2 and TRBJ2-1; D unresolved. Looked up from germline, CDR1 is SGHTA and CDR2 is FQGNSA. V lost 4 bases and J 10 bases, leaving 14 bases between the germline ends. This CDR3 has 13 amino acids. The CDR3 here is CASSSPPRREQFF. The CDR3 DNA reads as TGTGCCAGCAGCTCCCCCCCCAGGCGCGAGCAGTTCTTC.

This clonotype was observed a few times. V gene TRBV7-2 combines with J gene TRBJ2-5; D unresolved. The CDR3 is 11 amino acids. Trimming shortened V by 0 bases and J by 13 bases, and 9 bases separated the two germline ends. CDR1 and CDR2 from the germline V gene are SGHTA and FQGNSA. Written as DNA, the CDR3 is TGTGCCAGCAGCTTAGCAGTGCGGTTGTACTTC. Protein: CASSLAVRLYF.

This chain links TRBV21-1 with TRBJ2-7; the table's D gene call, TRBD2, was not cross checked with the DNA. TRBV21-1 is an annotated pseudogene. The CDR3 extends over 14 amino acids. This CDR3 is CASSKRAVRDEQYF. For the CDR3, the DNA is TGTGCCAGCAGCAAACGGGCGGTGAGGGACGAGCAGTACTTC.

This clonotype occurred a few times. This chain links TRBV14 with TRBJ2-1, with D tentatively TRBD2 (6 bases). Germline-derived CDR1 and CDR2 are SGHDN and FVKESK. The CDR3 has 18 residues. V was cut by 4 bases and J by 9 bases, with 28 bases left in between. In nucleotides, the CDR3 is TGTGCCAGCAGCCGTCAGTATACGGGCCGGACTAATAACATTGAGCAGTTCTTC. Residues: CASSRQYTGRTNNIEQFF.

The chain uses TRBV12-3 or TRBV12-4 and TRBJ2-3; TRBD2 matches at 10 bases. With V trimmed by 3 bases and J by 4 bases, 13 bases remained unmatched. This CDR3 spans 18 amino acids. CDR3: CASSFGPSGRGFADTQYF. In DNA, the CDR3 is TGTGCCAGCAGTTTCGGCCCTAGCGGGAGAGGTTTCGCAGATACGCAGTATTTT.

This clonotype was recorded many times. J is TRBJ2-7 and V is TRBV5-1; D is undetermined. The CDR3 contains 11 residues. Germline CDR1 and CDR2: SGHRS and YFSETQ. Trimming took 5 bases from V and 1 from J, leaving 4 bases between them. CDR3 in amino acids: CASSGSYEQYF. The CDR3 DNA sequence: TGCGCCAGCAGTGGATCCTACGAGCAGTACTTC. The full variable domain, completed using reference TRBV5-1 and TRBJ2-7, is KAGVTQTPRYLIKTRGQQVTLSCSPISGHRSVSWYQQTPGQGLQFLFEYFSETQRNKGNFPGRFSGRQFSNSRSEMNVSTLELGDSALYLCASSGSYEQYFGPGTRLTVT.

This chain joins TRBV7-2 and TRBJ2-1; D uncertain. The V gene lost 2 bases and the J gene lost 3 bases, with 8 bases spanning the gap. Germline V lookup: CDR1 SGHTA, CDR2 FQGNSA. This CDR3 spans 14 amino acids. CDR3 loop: CASSLRRNYNEQFF. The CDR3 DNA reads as TGTGCCAGCAGCTTAAGACGGAACTACAATGAGCAGTTCTTC.

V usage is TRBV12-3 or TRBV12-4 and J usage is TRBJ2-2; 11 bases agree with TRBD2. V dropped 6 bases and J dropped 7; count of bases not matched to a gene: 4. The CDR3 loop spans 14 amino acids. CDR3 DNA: TGTGCCAGCAGGGGGACTAGCGGCTTCGGGGAGCTGTTTTTT. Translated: CASRGTSGFGELFF.

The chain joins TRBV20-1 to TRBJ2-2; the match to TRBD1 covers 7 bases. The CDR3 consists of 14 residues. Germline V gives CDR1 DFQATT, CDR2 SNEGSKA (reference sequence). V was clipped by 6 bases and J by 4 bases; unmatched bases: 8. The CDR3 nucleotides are TGCAGTGCCCCAACAGGGGTATCCACCGGGGAGCTGTTTTTT. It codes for CSAPTGVSTGELFF.

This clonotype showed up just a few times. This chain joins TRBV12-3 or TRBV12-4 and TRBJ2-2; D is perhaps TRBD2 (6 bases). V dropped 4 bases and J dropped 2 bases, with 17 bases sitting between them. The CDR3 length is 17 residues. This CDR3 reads CASSSRPVGRNTGELFF. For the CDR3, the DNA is TGTGCCAGCAGTTCCCGCCCGGTCGGGAGAAACACCGGGGAGCTGTTTTTT.